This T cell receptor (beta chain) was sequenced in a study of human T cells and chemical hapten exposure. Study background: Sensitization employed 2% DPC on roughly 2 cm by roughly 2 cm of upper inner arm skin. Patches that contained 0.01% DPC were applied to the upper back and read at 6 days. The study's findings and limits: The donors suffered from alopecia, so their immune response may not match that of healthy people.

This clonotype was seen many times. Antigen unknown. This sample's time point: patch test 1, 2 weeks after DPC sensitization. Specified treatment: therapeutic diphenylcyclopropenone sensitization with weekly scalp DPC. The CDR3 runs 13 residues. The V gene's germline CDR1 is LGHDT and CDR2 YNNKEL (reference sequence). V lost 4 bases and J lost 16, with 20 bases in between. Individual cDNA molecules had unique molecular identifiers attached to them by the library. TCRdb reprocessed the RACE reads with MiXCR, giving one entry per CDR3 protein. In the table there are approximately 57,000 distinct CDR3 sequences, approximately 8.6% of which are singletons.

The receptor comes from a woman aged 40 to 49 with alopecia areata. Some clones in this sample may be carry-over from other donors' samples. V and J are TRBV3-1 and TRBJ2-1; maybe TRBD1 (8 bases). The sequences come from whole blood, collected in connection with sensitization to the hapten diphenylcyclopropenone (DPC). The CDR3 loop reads CASSLYRGGLIFF. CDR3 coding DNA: TGTGCCAGCAGCCTCTACAGGGGGGGCCTAATTTTCTTC.